The clone carrying this TCR beta chain has a count of ten or more. Its specificity is not known. Germline trimming cut 4 bases from V and 10 bases from J; bases unmatched to any gene: 8. CDR1 SGHRS and CDR2 YFSETQ come from the germline V gene. CDR3 length: 14 residues. Produced via immunoSEQ multiplex PCR; TCRdb's table is partial and in-frame only. This sample includes tens of thousands of clones with no singletons; its ten biggest clones take up more than 2%. This entry comes from a study of T cells after posttransplantation cyclophosphamide. Overall study findings and caveats: Skin or GI-infiltrating T cells shared few TRB sequences with blood. Donor-recipient repertoire similarity was low at 1-2 months, rising over year one. Recipient CMV seropositivity and CMV reactivation strongly tracked TRB clonality.

The source of this sequence is a man aged 35 to 55 in good health, CMV-negative, and a related stem cell transplant donor. This chain uses TRBV5-1 with TRBJ1-6; 7 positions agree with TRBD1. Specimen: PBMCs. CDR3 amino acids: CASSQQGVVSPLHF. The CDR3 DNA is TGCGCCAGCAGCCAGCAGGGGGTAGTGTCACCCCTCCACTTT.